Listed below are T cell receptor beta chains from one sample, sequenced in a study of Tregs in tolerant kidney transplant recipients. Profiled with immunoSEQ multiplex PCR; TCRdb holds only in-frame clones, not every one. The sample holds about 78,000 clones; under 95% are singletons and the top ten take approximately 0.33%. This sample comprised Tregs from blood, obtained before the transplant. These receptors were collected from a human donor who received a combined kidney and bone marrow transplant. Both conserved end residues are part of each CDR3. A D gene is named only where the DNA matches it firmly. Rows may omit the clone size; those that give it use once, few, many or a size class.

clone size | D gene | J gene | V gene | CDR3 protein | CDR3 DNA
NA | NA | TRBJ2-5 | TRBV28 | CASSRALETQYF | TGTGCCAGCAGTCGGGCCCTGGAGACCCAGTACTTC
NA | NA | TRBJ1-2 | TRBV27 | CASSLRGQGNSFNYGYTF | TGTGCCAGCAGTTTAAGGGGCCAAGGGAATAGTTTTAACTATGGCTACACCTTC
NA | NA | TRBJ1-6 | TRBV20-1 | CSAATNSPLHF | TGCAGTGCTGCGACTAATTCACCCCTCCACTTT
NA | NA | TRBJ1-1 | TRBV6-1 | CASSERFTEAFF | TGTGCCAGCAGTGAAAGGTTTACTGAAGCTTTCTTT
NA | NA | TRBJ1-1 | TRBV7-2 | CASSLGGVANTEAFF | TGTGCCAGCAGCTTAGGAGGGGTCGCGAACACTGAAGCTTTCTTT
NA | NA | TRBJ2-1 | TRBV6-6 | CASSYLLNNEQFF | TGTGCCAGCAGTTACCTGCTTAACAATGAGCAGTTCTTC
NA | NA | TRBJ1-1 | TRBV18 | CASSPSPGEAFF | TGTGCCAGCTCACCCTCCCCGGGTGAAGCTTTCTTT
once | NA | TRBJ2-1 | TRBV5-1 | CASSLGAASLNEQFF | TGCGCCAGCAGCTTGGGGGCTGCTAGTCTCAATGAGCAGTTCTTC
once | NA | TRBJ2-5 | TRBV20-1 | CSAKGETQYF | TGCAGTGCTAAGGGGGAGACCCAGTACTTC
NA | TRBD1 | TRBJ1-2 | TRBV27 | CASSLTGQGLGGYTF | TGTGCCAGCAGTTTAACGGGACAGGGTTTAGGTGGCTACACCTTC
once | TRBD2 | TRBJ2-3 | TRBV7-2 | CASSPGLAGYTDTQYF | TGTGCCAGCAGCCCAGGACTAGCGGGATACACAGATACGCAGTATTTT
NA | TRBD1 | TRBJ1-2 | TRBV28 | CASRSTTDRGLYGYTF | TGTGCCAGCAGATCCACAACCGACAGGGGGCTGTATGGCTACACCTTC
once | NA | TRBJ1-6 | TRBV10-3 | CATKGRADSPLHF | TGTGCCACCAAGGGCAGGGCCGATTCACCCCTCCACTTT
NA | NA | TRBJ2-3 | TRBV29-1 | CSVEGYTDTQYF | TGCAGCGTTGAGGGTTACACAGATACGCAGTATTTT